The 28 T cell receptor beta chains listed next were all sequenced from one sample in a study of neurological immune-mediated disorders. MiXCR was run by TCRdb on the 5' RACE reads, yielding one entry per CDR3 protein. The table lists some 95,000 distinct CDR3 sequences, about 3.8% of them singletons, with around 6% in the top ten. The sequenced material came from PBMCs. Source of these receptors: a woman aged 18-29 years with multiple sclerosis.

This clonotype was recorded many times. V usage is TRBV6-2 or TRBV6-3 and J usage is TRBJ2-3; no clear D. This CDR3 contains 14 residues. With 2 bases removed from V and 0 bases from J, the gap between germline ends came to 6 bases. Looked up from germline, CDR1 is MNHEY and CDR2 is SVGEGT. Here the CDR3 reads CASSYLGSTDTQYF. In DNA form, the CDR3 reads TGTGCCAGCAGTTACCTGGGAAGCACAGATACGCAGTATTTT.

In its sample, this clonotype was seen many times. The chain has TRBV7-2 and TRBJ1-2; 8 bases agree with TRBD1. The length of the CDR3 is 13 residues. The ends lost 4 bases at V and 8 bases at J; junction bases unmatched: 6. Germline assignment: CDR1 SGHTA and CDR2 FQGNSA. The CDR3 sequence is CASSYRQGWGYTF. As DNA, the CDR3 is TGTGCCAGCAGCTACCGACAGGGGTGGGGCTACACCTTC.

This clonotype has a handful of counts. V is TRBV9 and J is TRBJ1-1; D unclear. The CDR3 sequence is 15 residues long. The germline V gene has CDR1 SGDLS and CDR2 YYNGEE. V lost 3 bases, J lost 1 base, and 13 bases lay in between. The CDR3 nucleotides read TGTGCCAGCAGCGCCCCTGCCTCGGGGAACACTGAAGCTTTCTTT. Translating it yields CASSAPASGNTEAFF.

This clonotype was detected ten times or more. This chain links TRBV20-1 with TRBJ1-1; 8 bases line up with TRBD1. Germline CDR1 and CDR2: DFQATT and SNEGSKA (reference sequence). The CDR3 loop spans 12 amino acids. As DNA, the CDR3 is TGCAGCGGTCAGGACAGGGTCTCTTTGGCTTTCTTT. It yields the protein CSGQDRVSLAFF.

In its sample, this clonotype was seen many times. The genes are TRBV20-1 and TRBJ1-5, with 8 bases lining up with TRBD1. The V and J ends lost 0 bases and 4 bases, in that order; junction bases with no gene match: 8. Per germline, CDR1 DFQATT and CDR2 SNEGSKA (reference sequence). The CDR3 covers 16 residues. In nucleotides, the CDR3 is TGCAGTGCTAGAGATAGCGGCAGGGGGCTGAATCAGCCCCAGCATTTT. Amino acids: CSARDSGRGLNQPQHF.

The table lists this clonotype with many counts. This chain uses TRBV5-1 with TRBJ2-2; tentatively, D is TRBD1 (5 bases). The length of the CDR3 is 16 residues. Germline values: CDR1 SGHRS, CDR2 YFSETQ. Between the trimmed V and J ends, which lost 4 bases and 4 bases, there was a span of 17 bases. CDR3 in DNA: TGCGCCAGCAGCCCTTACAGGACACCCTCCACCGGGGAGCTGTTTTTT. It encodes CASSPYRTPSTGELFF. Based on the CDR3 plus reference TRBV5-1 and TRBJ2-2, the full variable domain is KAGVTQTPRYLIKTRGQQVTLSCSPISGHRSVSWYQQTPGQGLQFLFEYFSETQRNKGNFPGRFSGRQFSNSRSEMNVSTLELGDSALYLCASSPYRTPSTGELFFGEGSRLTVL.

This clonotype was observed many times. V gene TRBV29-1 combines with J gene TRBJ2-7, with D possibly being TRBD1 (6 bases). This CDR3 region has 12 residues. Germline CDR1 reads SQVTM; CDR2 reads ANQGSEA. The V end was cut by 6 bases, the J end by 5 bases, with 14 bases between. The CDR3 loop is CSVRTQGNEQYF. As DNA, the CDR3 is TGCAGCGTGCGGACTCAGGGGAACGAGCAGTACTTC.

This clonotype was detected ten times or more. V is TRBV5-8 and J is TRBJ1-1, with D perhaps matching TRBD1 (5 bases). The CDR3 sequence is 13 residues long. Germline V lookup: CDR1 SGHTS, CDR2 YDEGEE. Trimming stripped 6 bases from V and 0 bases from J, with 9 bases between. The chain's CDR3 is CASTWGMNTEAFF. The DNA for the CDR3 is TGTGCCAGCACGTGGGGGATGAACACTGAAGCTTTCTTT.

This clonotype was picked up many times. The chain links TRBV10-3 to TRBJ2-7; D may be TRBD2 (6 bases). Germline V CDR1 and CDR2: ENHRY, SYGVKD. The V and J ends lost 6 bases and 7 bases respectively, with 16 bases between them. CDR3 length: 13 residues. The CDR3 DNA sequence: TGTGCCATCAGCCGGGACTCTCTGTCGGAGCAGTACTTC. Protein product: CAISRDSLSEQYF.

This clonotype was seen ten or more times. The CDR3 nucleotides read TGCAGTGTCCCATCCGATATGAACACTGAAGCTTTCTTT. Its protein is CSVPSDMNTEAFF. The J gene is TRBJ1-1, the V gene TRBV20-1; no definite D call. Germline V gives CDR1 DFQATT, CDR2 SNEGSKA (reference sequence). The length of the CDR3 is 13 residues. The V end lost 7 bases, the J end lost 0 bases, and 12 bases lay between the germline ends.

This clonotype was recorded at least ten times. The chain links TRBV7-2 to TRBJ2-5; no clear D gene. Trimming removed 5 bases from V and 0 bases from J, with 4 bases in between. The CDR3 is made up of 12 amino acids. Germline CDR1 reads SGHTA; CDR2 reads FQGNSA. CDR3: CASSNYQETQYF. The CDR3 DNA reads TGTGCCAGCAGCAACTACCAAGAGACCCAGTACTTC.

This clonotype has a handful of counts. A read error may produce the germline difference seen at one junction end. The J gene is TRBJ1-5, the V gene TRBV20-1; maybe TRBD1 (6 bases). This CDR3 spans 17 amino acids. CDR1 is DFQATT and CDR2 is SNEGSKA in the germline V gene (reference sequence). DNA of the CDR3: TGCAGTGCTAGAGAGTTGTCAGGGGAATCGTTAAGGCAGCCCCAGAATTTT. The encoded protein is CSARELSGESLRQPQNF.

This clonotype is medium-sized (0.01 to 0.1%) within its sample. Written as DNA, the CDR3 is TGTGCCAGCAGCTTCTTGGGCGACCTTAATCAGCCCCAGCATTTT. As protein: CASSFLGDLNQPQHF. The genes are TRBV7-9 and TRBJ1-5; the D is unclear. V was shortened by 3 bases and J by 4 bases, with 13 bases between the two germline ends. The germline V gene has CDR1 SEHNR and CDR2 FQNEAQ (reference sequence). This CDR3 contains 15 residues.

This clonotype was counted at least ten times. The CDR3 coding sequence is TGTGCCAGCAGACTAGCGGGAGCGAACACCGGGGAGCTGTTTTTT. This gives the protein CASRLAGANTGELFF. This chain connects TRBV6-5 to TRBJ2-2; 11 positions match TRBD2. Germline CDR1 is MNHEY and CDR2 is SVGAGI. The CDR3 is made up of 15 amino acids. V shed 6 bases and J 0 bases; nucleotides not matched to a gene: 0.

This clonotype was seen at least ten times. The chain has TRBV5-1 and TRBJ2-3; D unclear. The CDR3 sequence is 14 residues long. The germline V gene encodes CDR1 SGHRS and CDR2 YFSETQ. Trimming cost V 3 bases and J 2 bases, with 10 bases left between them. This CDR3 reads CASSWAANTDTQYF. As DNA, the CDR3 is TGCGCCAGCAGCTGGGCCGCTAACACAGATACGCAGTATTTT.

In this sample, this clonotype turned up many times. The gene calls are TRBV15 and TRBJ2-5; either TRBD1 or TRBD2 may supply D (5 bases each). V lost 4 bases to trimming and J lost 6 bases, with 15 bases between them. The CDR3 sequence is 14 residues long. CDR1 and CDR2 (germline): LNHNV, YYDKDF (reference sequence). Here the CDR3 DNA reads TGTGCCACCAGCATTTGGGACGGCCGGAAGACCCAGTACTTC. Amino acids: CATSIWDGRKTQYF.

This clonotype has at least ten counts. The chain employs TRBV20-1 and TRBJ2-3; 7 positions match TRBD2. V was pared by 3 bases and J by 6 bases, with 3 bases of the junction left unmatched. There are 12 residues in the CDR3. Looked up from germline, CDR1 is DFQATT and CDR2 is SNEGSKA (reference sequence). In DNA form, the CDR3 reads TGCAGTGCTAGTACTAGCGCCGATACGCAGTATTTT. Amino acids: CSASTSADTQYF.

In this sample, this clonotype turned up many times. The CDR3 region has the DNA TGTGCCAGCAGTTTACAACAGGATTGGGGTTACAATGAGCAGTTCTTC. Protein sequence: CASSLQQDWGYNEQFF. V is TRBV12-3 or TRBV12-4 and J is TRBJ2-1; tentatively, D is TRBD1 (5 bases). CDR3 length equals 16 residues. With 2 bases removed from V and 4 bases from J, the gap between germline ends came to 15 bases.

In this sample, this clonotype turned up many times. V gene TRBV6-5 combines with J gene TRBJ1-2; TRBD1 aligns across 8 bases. The germline V gene encodes CDR1 MNHEY and CDR2 SVGAGI. The CDR3 is 12 amino acids. The V and J ends lost 10 bases and 6 bases, in that order; junction bases with no gene match: 7. CDR3 DNA sequence: TGTGCCACCTGGGACAGGCCGAATGGCTACACCTTC. Protein: CATWDRPNGYTF.

At least ten counts were recorded for this clonotype. The chain uses TRBV12-3 or TRBV12-4 and TRBJ2-7; TRBD2 matches at 9 bases. The V and J ends lost 1 base and 5 bases, in that order; junction bases with no gene match: 6. The CDR3 loop spans 15 amino acids. The CDR3 protein is CASSLETSGPNEQYF. CDR3 coding DNA: TGTGCCAGCAGTTTAGAGACTAGCGGACCCAACGAGCAGTACTTC.

In its sample, this clonotype was seen many times. This chain joins TRBV6-6 and TRBJ1-6; maybe TRBD1 (5 bases). This CDR3 contains 15 residues. The V end lost 5 bases, the J end lost 4 bases, and 12 bases lay between the germline ends. Germline loops: CDR1 MNHNY, CDR2 SVGAGI (reference sequence). This CDR3 reads CASSDQGPYNSPLHF. The CDR3 DNA sequence: TGTGCCAGCAGTGACCAGGGTCCGTATAATTCACCCCTCCACTTT.

This clonotype came up many times. The V call is TRBV12-3 or TRBV12-4, the J call TRBJ2-7; 10 bases fit TRBD1. The CDR3 spans 14 residues. Trimming cost V 6 bases and J 2 bases; bases outside gene matches: 4. The CDR3, as DNA: TGTGCCAGCAGCCAGGGACAGGGGCCCTACGAGCAGTACTTC. This encodes CASSQGQGPYEQYF.

This clonotype was seen repeatedly, ten times or more. This chain uses TRBV18 with TRBJ1-2, with 9 bases that match TRBD1. Per the germline V gene, CDR1 is KGHSH and CDR2 is LQKENI. CDR3 length: 13 amino acids. V shed 8 bases and J 7 bases; nucleotides not matched to a gene: 8. CDR3 DNA sequence: TGTGCCAGCAGTCGGGACAGGGAGTCTGGCTACACCTTC. Its translation: CASSRDRESGYTF.

This clonotype was counted ten times or more. The CDR3 reads CASRLQGAANTGELFF. CDR3 DNA: TGTGCCAGCAGACTTCAGGGGGCAGCGAACACCGGGGAGCTGTTTTTT. The J gene is TRBJ2-2, the V gene TRBV27; 8 bases are a match to TRBD1. CDR1 is MNHEY, CDR2 SMNVEV, per germline (reference sequence). The trim removed 6 bases at V and 0 bases at J, leaving 6 bases unmatched. This CDR3 is 16 amino acids long.

This clonotype was observed at least ten times. V gene TRBV20-1 combines with J gene TRBJ2-5; D call uncertain. The germline V gene encodes CDR1 DFQATT and CDR2 SNEGSKA (reference sequence). Trimming shortened V by 7 bases and J by 1 base, and 13 bases separated the two germline ends. CDR3 length: 13 residues. CDR3 sequence: CSGPEASQETQYF. DNA of the CDR3: TGCAGTGGGCCTGAGGCCTCCCAAGAGACCCAGTACTTC.

This clonotype was seen many times. The chain couples TRBV5-6 to TRBJ1-1, with 9 bases matching TRBD1. The V segment lost 4 bases and the J segment 2 bases; nucleotides outside the gene matches: 9. This CDR3 is 16 amino acids long. The germline CDR1 and CDR2 sequences are SGHDT and YYEEEE. The CDR3 here is CASSLLGQGVNTEAFF. For the CDR3, the DNA is TGTGCCAGCAGCCTCCTGGGACAGGGAGTTAACACTGAAGCTTTCTTT.

Many counts were recorded for this clonotype. The chain is built from TRBV3-1 and TRBJ2-2; D remains ambiguous. The germline gives CDR1 LGHDT, CDR2 YNNKEL (reference sequence). V gave up 11 bases and J gave up 3 bases, with 16 bases separating them. The CDR3 is 14 amino acids. CDR3 DNA: TGTGCCTGCCGCGGCCCGCAGGACACCGGGGAGCTGTTTTTT. It specifies CACRGPQDTGELFF.

This clonotype was counted at least ten times. The chain uses TRBV4-1 and TRBJ2-3; 10 bases agree with TRBD2. The length of the CDR3 is 16 residues. The trim removed 1 base at V and 6 bases at J, leaving 7 bases unmatched. Germline CDR1 and CDR2: MGHRA and YSYEKL. This CDR3 is CASSQAAGGRADTQYF. Here the CDR3 DNA reads TGCGCCAGCAGCCAAGCAGCGGGGGGGCGAGCGGATACGCAGTATTTT.